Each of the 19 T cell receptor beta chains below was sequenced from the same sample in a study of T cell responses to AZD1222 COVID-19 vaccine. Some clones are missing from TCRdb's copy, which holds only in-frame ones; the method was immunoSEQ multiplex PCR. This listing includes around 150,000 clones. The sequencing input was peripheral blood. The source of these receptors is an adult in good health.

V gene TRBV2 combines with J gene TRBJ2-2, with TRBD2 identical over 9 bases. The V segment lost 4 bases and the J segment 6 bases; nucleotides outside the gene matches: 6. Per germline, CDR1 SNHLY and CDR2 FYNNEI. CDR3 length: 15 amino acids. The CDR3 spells CASSVSGGRSGELFF. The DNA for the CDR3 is TGTGCCAGCAGTGTGAGCGGGGGGCGGTCCGGGGAGCTGTTTTTT.

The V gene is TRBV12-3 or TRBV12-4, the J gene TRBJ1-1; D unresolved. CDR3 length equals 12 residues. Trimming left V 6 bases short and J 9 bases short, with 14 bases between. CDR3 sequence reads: CASSRLTKKAFF. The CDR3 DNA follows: TGTGCCAGCAGCCGACTGACGAAAAAAGCTTTCTTT.

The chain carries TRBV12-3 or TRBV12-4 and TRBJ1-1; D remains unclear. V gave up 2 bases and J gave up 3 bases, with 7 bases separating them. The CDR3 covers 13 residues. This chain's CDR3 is CASSLLRDTEAFF. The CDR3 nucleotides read TGTGCCAGCAGTTTACTCCGGGACACTGAAGCTTTCTTT.

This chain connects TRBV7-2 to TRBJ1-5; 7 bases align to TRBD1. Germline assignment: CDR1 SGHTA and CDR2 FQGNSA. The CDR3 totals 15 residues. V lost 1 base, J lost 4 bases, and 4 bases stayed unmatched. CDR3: CASSLDRGTNQPQHF. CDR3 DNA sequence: TGTGCCAGCAGCTTAGACAGGGGAACGAATCAGCCCCAGCATTTT.

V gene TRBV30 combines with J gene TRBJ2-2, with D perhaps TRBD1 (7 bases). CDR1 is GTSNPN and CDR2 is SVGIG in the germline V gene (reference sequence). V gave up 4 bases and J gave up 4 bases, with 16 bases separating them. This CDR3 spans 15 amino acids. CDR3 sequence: CAWNPRGAGTGELFF. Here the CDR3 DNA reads TGTGCCTGGAATCCCAGGGGGGCTGGCACCGGGGAGCTGTTTTTT.

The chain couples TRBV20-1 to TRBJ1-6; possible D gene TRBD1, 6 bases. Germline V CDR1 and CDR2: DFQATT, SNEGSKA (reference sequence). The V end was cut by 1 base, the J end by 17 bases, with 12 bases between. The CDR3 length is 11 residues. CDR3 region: CSARGHRAVHF. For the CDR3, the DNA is TGCAGTGCTAGAGGGCACAGGGCCGTCCACTTT.

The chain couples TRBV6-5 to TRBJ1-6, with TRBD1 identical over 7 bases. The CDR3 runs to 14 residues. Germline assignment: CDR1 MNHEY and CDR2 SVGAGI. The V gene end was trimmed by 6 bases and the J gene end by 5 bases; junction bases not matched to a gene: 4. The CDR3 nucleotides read TGTGCCAGCAGCCGGGACAGAGATAATTCACCCCTCCACTTT. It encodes CASSRDRDNSPLHF.

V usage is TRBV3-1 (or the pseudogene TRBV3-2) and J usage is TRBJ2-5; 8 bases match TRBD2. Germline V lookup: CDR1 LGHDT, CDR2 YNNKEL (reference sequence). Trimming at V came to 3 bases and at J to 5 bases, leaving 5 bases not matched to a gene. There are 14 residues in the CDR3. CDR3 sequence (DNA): TGTGCCAGCAGCCAGGGACTAGGGGTGGAGACCCAGTACTTC. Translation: CASSQGLGVETQYF.

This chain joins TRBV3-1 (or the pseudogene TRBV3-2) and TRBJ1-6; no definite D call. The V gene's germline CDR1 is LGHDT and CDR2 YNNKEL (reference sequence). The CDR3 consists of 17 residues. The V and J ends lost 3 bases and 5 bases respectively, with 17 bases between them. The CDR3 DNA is TGTGCCAGCAGCCACTCTGACCTGCGGGCCAATAATTCACCCCTCCACTTT. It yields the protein CASSHSDLRANNSPLHF.

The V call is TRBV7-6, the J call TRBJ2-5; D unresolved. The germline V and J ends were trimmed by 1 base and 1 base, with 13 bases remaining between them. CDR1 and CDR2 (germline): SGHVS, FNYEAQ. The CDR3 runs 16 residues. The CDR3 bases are TGTGCCAGCAGCTTAGAAGGGATGGGTTTCCAAGAGACCCAGTACTTC. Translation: CASSLEGMGFQETQYF.

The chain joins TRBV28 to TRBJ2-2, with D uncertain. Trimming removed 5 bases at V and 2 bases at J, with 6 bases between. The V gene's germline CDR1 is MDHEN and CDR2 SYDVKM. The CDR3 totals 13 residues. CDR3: CASSAHNTGELFF. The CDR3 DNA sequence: TGTGCCAGCAGTGCCCACAACACCGGGGAGCTGTTTTTT.

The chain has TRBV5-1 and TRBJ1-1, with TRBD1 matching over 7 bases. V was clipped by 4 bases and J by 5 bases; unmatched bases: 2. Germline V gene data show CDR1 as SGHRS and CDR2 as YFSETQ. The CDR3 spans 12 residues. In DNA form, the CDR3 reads TGCGCCAGCAGCCCAGGGGGAACTGAAGCTTTCTTT. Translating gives CASSPGGTEAFF.

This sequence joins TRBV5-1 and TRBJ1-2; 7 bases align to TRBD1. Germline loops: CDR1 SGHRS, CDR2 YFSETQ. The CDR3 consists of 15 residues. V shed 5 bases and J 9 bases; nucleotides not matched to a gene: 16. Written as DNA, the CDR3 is TGCGCCAGCAGTGAAAATGATGACAGGGTCGAGAGCTACACCTTC. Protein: CASSENDDRVESYTF.

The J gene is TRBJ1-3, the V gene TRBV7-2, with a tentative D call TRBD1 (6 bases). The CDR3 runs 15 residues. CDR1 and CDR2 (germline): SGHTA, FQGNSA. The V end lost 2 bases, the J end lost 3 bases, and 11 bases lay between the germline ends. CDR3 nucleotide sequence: TGTGCCAGCAGCTTAACAGGGTTAGGTGGAAACACCATATATTTT. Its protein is CASSLTGLGGNTIYF.

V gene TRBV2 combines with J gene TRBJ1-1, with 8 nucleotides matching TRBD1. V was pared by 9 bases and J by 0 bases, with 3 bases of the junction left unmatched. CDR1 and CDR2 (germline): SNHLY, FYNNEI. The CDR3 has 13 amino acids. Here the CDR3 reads CASKTGVNTEAFF. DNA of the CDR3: TGTGCCAGTAAGACAGGGGTGAACACTGAAGCTTTCTTT.

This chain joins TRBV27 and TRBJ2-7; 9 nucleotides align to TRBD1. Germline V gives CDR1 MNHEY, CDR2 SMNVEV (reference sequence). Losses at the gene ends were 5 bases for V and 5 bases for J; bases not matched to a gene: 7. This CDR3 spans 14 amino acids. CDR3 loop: CASSPDRGYNEQYF. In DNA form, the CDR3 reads TGTGCCAGCAGTCCCGACAGGGGGTACAACGAGCAGTACTTC.

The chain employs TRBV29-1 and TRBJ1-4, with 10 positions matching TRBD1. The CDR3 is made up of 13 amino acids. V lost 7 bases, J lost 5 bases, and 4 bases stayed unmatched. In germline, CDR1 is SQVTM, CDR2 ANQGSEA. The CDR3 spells CSGRTGGNEKLFF. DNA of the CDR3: TGCAGCGGTAGGACAGGGGGGAATGAAAAACTGTTTTTT.

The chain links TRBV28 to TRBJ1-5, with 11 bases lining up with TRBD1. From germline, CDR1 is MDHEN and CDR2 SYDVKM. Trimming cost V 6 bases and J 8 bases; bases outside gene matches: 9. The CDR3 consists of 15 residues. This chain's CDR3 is CASSLDRGHTEPQHF. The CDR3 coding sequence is TGTGCCAGCAGCCTGGACAGGGGGCATACAGAGCCCCAGCATTTT.

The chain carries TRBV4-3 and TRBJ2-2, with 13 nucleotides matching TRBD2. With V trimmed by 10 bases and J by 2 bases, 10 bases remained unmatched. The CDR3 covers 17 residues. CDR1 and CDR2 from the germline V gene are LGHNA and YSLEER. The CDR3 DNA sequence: TGCGCCAACCGCCCGCGGGGACTAGCGGGAAACACCGGGGAGCTGTTTTTT. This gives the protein CANRPRGLAGNTGELFF.